This TCR beta chain was sequenced during a study of T cell responses to AZD1222 COVID-19 vaccine. Study context: Recipients boosted at about 4 weeks or about 12 weeks are pooled.

Note on this clone: Its antigen is unknown.

Overall study findings and caveats: The donor group comprised mostly white British people and more females; the analysis possibly underestimated clonal diversity. Without day 14 samples, only post-peak T cell repertoires were studied.

The protocol was immunoSEQ multiplex PCR, while the TCRdb copy is restricted to in-frame clones and leaves out a portion. The sample contains roughly 100,000 clones, 90% to 95% of which appear only once. The germline CDR1 and CDR2 sequences are SGHNT and YYREEE (reference sequence). Unmatched junction bases numbered 7, after V lost 5 bases and J lost 5 bases. CDR3 size: 14 residues. The TCR was taken from an adult in good health. The material sequenced was peripheral blood, taken on day 0 of AZD1222 vaccination. This chain joins TRBV5-4 and TRBJ1-1; 9 bases match TRBD1. The CDR3 DNA reads TGTGCCAGCAGACAAGGACAGGGGAAAACTGAAGCTTTCTTT. This translates into CASRQGQGKTEAFF.